This TCR beta chain was profiled in a study of T cells in Graves' hyperthyroidism and ophthalmopathy (dated by TCRdb to about 2019). Background for the entire study: Peripheral blood samples were taken at initial diagnosis, before any treatment was given. Following sampling, methimazole starting at 30 mg daily was given to hyperthyroidism patients, and high-dose intravenous methylprednisolone was given to ophthalmopathy patients. A discovery cohort of roughly 96 patients, about 44 with Graves' ophthalmopathy and under 60 with stable Graves' hyperthyroidism, was used to find distinguishing TCR V-J signatures. Whether ophthalmopathy could be predicted prospectively was tested in an independent validation cohort made up of 18 to 20 hyperthyroidism patients plus 17 patients who later progressed to ophthalmopathy. According to the paper, TCR Vbeta CDR3 sequencing was carried out on 135 peripheral blood samples, which came from over 40 ophthalmopathy, 75 or so hyperthyroidism and approximately 17 progressor patients. Thyroid tissue and blood T-cell repertoires from about six Graves' hyperthyroidism patients were also compared in the study. The 100 discovery patients were divided at random into training and test sets in a 7:3 ratio. Broader findings and caveats from the paper: In validation, the model predicted progression to ophthalmopathy with roughly 70% sensitivity and 72% to 75% specificity, a median of roughly seven months before onset. Blood samples also contained most of the expanded thyroid clonotypes (frequency above 0.001), which suggests that blood repertoires may reflect thyroid immune responses. Sample size was not statistically predetermined, and blinding of investigators to group allocation was not performed. A model built on a 13 V-J signature distinguished ophthalmopathy from stable hyperthyroidism, reaching roughly 88% sensitivity and approximately 83% specificity in cross-validation and 80%/75% in testing.

V is pared back by 8 bases and J by 1 base, with 9 bases lying between the germline termini. Including cysteine and phenylalanine, the CDR3 has 12 amino acids. CDR3 DNA is the only sequence kept; it has 36 bases, read in frame from the first base. Per the germline V gene, MDHEN is the CDR1 and SYDVKM is the CDR2. A patient counted as having stable Graves' hyperthyroidism if no progression to ophthalmopathy occurred over 18 months of follow-up. The hyperthyroidism patients were between 18 and 65 years old and newly diagnosed, with a disease duration of less than 2 months. Exclusion was applied to patients with uncontrolled infections, other autoimmune diseases, pregnancy or lactation. Diagnoses were established on the basis of clinical symptoms, serum thyroxine and TRAb, thyroid ultrasound, and orbital computed tomography. PBMCs were isolated from more than 8 ml of fresh peripheral blood by Ficoll-Paque density gradient centrifugation. Total RNA was extracted using Trizol reagent, and RNA quality was assessed on an Agilent 2100 Bioanalyzer.

TCR beta CDR3 regions were amplified from RNA transcripts. A first-round RT-PCR of the TCR CDR3 used the HTBI primer set with the Qiagen OneStep RT-PCR kit. Libraries were constructed in a second round of multiplex PCR, after which size selection and purification were carried out. Sequencing of the libraries was done on an Illumina HiSeq2000 using paired-end 100 bp reads. Per the authors' processing: SOAPnuke was used to process the raw data, with reads discarded if the reads contained adapters or uncalled bases, had a mean Phred below 15, or lacked an exact constant-primer or identifier match. COPE v1.2.5 was used to merge the high-quality paired reads, and each unique nucleotide sequence was defined as a clonotype. MiTCR v1.1 was used to align the clonotypes against IMGT TRBV, TRBD and TRBJ reference segments. Only V-J combinations with frequency above 0.0001, covering roughly 99% of repertoires, were analysed. A TCS score was defined as the ratio of F50 (clonal expansion) to E x V (chaos), with BLOSUM62-based TCRdist applied between CDR3 peptides within each V-J. Welch's t-statistics and random forest reduced roughly 500 V-J features to 13, which were used in a naive Bayes classifier (R e1071). TCRdb reran the public reads through fastp at Q25 and MiXCR, keeping productive beta chains. Identical CDR3 proteins give one entry, which carries the most common genes and DNA. These V and J calls are TCRdb output, not the study's own analysis. Across this sample there are roughly 350,000 distinct CDR3 sequences, with 14% seen only once. The top ten clones comprise roughly 24% of the sample.

Ten or more counts support this clonotype. Its antigen is unknown. There are no base qualities to consult, and no much larger clone falls within one base. The TCR comes from a young woman with Graves' hyperthyroidism. Sequencing was carried out using blood. The sequence links TRBV28 to TRBJ2-7; the D segment cannot be called with confidence. The nucleotide sequence is given as TGTGCCAGCGCCAGAACTTCCTACGAGCAGTACTTC. Its product reads: CASARTSYEQYF.